This paragraph covers one TCR beta chain sequence. In Seattle, patients joined the study during active infection and were tracked longitudinally. The sample comes from a study of blood T cell repertoires in COVID-19. The overall study: COVID-19 samples from acute and convalescent phases originated in the United States, Italy and Spain.

Study processing details: Amplification of reference gene primers provided the estimated nucleated cell counts. Libraries were prepared by immunoSEQ multiplex PCR; TCRdb keeps only in-frame clonotypes and omits some of them. V, J and clone size derive from that table, while D and trimming were established from the DNA sequence. The sample consists of approximately 350,000 clones, 80% to 90% of them appearing once. CDR3 length: 16 amino acids. Germline CDR1 reads SGHRS; CDR2 reads YFSETQ. Trimming at V came to 0 bases and at J to 4 bases, leaving 7 bases not matched to a gene. The sequence came from a woman aged 55-70 years with COVID-19, enrolled during active disease. The sample consisted of peripheral blood. The rearrangement links TRBV5-1 to TRBJ2-7; 10 bases match TRBD1. CDR3 loop: CASSLAHPGQGYEQYF. CDR3 in DNA: TGCGCCAGCAGCTTGGCTCATCCGGGACAGGGGTACGAGCAGTACTTC.